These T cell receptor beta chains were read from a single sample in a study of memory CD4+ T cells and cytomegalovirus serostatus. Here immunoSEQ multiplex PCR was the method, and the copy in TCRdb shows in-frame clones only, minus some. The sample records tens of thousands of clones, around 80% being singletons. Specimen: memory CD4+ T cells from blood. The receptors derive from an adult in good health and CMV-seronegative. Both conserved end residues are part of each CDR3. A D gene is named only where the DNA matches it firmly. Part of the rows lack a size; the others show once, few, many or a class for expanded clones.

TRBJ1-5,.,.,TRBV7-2,TGTGCCAGCAGCTTGGGGGTGGGCAGGGGACAGCCCCAGCATTTT,CASSLGVGRGQPQHF
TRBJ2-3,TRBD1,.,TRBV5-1,TGCGCCAGCAGCTCTCAACCCCTGGGACAGCCCAACACAGATACGCAGTATTTT,CASSSQPLGQPNTDTQYF
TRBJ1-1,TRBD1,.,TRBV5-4,TGTGCCAGCAGCCAGGGACAGACGAACACTGAAGCTTTCTTT,CASSQGQTNTEAFF
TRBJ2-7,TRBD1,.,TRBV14,TGTGCCAGCAGCCATACGAGGACAGGGGGAATCTACGAGCAGTACTTC,CASSHTRTGGIYEQYF
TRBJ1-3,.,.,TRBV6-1,TGTGCCAGCAAACCTCCGGGGGGAAACACCATATATTTT,CASKPPGGNTIYF
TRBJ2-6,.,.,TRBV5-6,TGTGCCAGCAGCTTTGGGGGATCTGGGGCCAACGTCCTGACTTTC,CASSFGGSGANVLTF
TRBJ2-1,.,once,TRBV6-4,TGTGCCAGCAGTATACGAAGTGGGAACTCCTACAATGAGCAGTTCTTC,CASSIRSGNSYNEQFF
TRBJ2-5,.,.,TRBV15,TGTGCCACCAGCAGAGCAAATGAACAAGAGACCCAGTACTTC,CATSRANEQETQYF
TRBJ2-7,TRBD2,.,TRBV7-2,TGTGCCAGCAGCTTGAGAATAGCGGGAGTTTCCGAGCAGTACTTC,CASSLRIAGVSEQYF
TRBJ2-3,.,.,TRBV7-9,TGTGCCAGCAGCAACAGGAGACGGACCGGCACAGATACGCAGTATTTT,CASSNRRRTGTDTQYF
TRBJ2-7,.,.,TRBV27,TGTGCCAGCCGCGGATACGGGTTGAATGAGCAGTACTTC,CASRGYGLNEQYF
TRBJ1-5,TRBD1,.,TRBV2,TGTGCCAGCACCCGACAGGGGGCCAACAATCAGCCCCAGCATTTT,CASTRQGANNQPQHF
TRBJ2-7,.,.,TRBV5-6,TGTGCCAGCAGCTGGGACATCCTCTCCTACGAGCAGTACTTC,CASSWDILSYEQYF
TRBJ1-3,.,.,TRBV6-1,TGTGCCAGCGGAAGAGAAGGAAACACCATATATTTT,CASGREGNTIYF
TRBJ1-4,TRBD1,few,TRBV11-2,TGTGCCAGCAGCGAGCGACAGGGGTATGAAAAACTGTTTTTT,CASSERQGYEKLFF
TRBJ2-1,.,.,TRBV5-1,TGCGCCAGCAGCTTGAAACTACGGCTAGCCTACAATGAGCAGTTCTTC,CASSLKLRLAYNEQFF
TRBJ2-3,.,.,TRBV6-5,TGTGCCAGCATCGGGTTCACAGATACGCAGTATTTT,CASIGFTDTQYF
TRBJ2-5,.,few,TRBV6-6,TGTGCCAGCAGGGGCCGAGGAGGCCAAGAGACCCAGTACTTC,CASRGRGGQETQYF
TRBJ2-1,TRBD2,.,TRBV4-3,TGCGCCAGCAGCCAAGGATGGCGTACTAGCGGGAGCAATGAGCAGTTCTTC,CASSQGWRTSGSNEQFF
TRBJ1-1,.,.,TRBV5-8,TGTGCCAGCAGCCCCCTAGGGAGGGGAGGAACTGAAGCTTTCTTT,CASSPLGRGGTEAFF
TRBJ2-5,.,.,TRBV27,TGTGCCAGCAGTTTATCCTCATGGGAGACCCAGTACTTC,CASSLSSWETQYF
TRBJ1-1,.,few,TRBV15,TGTGCCACCAGCAGGTCAACACGGGGAGGGGTGGCTTTCTTT,CATSRSTRGGVAFF
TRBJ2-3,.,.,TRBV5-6,TGTGCCAGCAGCTTGGTGGGCCGGGCAGATACGCAGTATTTT,CASSLVGRADTQYF
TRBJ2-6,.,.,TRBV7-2,TGTGCCAGCAGCATACCTGGGGCCAACGTCCTGACTTTC,CASSIPGANVLTF
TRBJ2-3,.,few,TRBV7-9,TGTGCCATCACCCCGGCGCCCCCATCGCAGTATTTT,CAITPAPPSQYF
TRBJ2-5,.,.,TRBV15,TGTGCCACCAGCAGGATACTCCGGGGACAAGAGACCCAGTACTTC,CATSRILRGQETQYF
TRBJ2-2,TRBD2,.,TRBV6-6,TGTGCCAGCACCCAAACGTCTAGCGGGGGCCCGGGAGAGCTGTTTTTT,CASTQTSSGGPGELFF
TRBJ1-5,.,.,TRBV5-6,TGTGCCAGCAGCCGACAGGCTACCTGGGATCAGCCCCAGCATTTT,CASSRQATWDQPQHF
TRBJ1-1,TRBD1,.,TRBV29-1,TGCAGCGTCTGGACAGGGGGAGGCACTGAAGCTTTCTTT,CSVWTGGGTEAFF
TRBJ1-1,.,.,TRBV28,TGTGCCAGCAGTTTATATACGGTGAACACTGAAGCTTTCTTT,CASSLYTVNTEAFF
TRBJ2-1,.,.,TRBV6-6,TGTGCCAGCAGTTACTCGGAATGGGGGAATGAGCAGTTCTTC,CASSYSEWGNEQFF
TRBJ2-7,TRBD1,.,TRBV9,TGTGCCAGCAGCGTAGGGAACAGGGGGGCGGACGAGCAGTACTTC,CASSVGNRGADEQYF
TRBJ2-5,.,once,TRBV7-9,TGTGCCAGCAGTAAGTCCTTAGGGATAGGAGAGACCCAGTACTTC,CASSKSLGIGETQYF
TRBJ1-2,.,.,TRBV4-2,TGTGCCAGCAGCCAAGAGGGAGGGGGATCGGACTATGGCTACACCTTC,CASSQEGGGSDYGYTF
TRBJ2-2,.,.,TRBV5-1,TGCGCCAGCAGCCCCCGAACCGGTACCGGGGAGCTGTTTTTT,CASSPRTGTGELFF
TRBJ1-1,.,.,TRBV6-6,TGTGCCAGCAGTTACTATGGAGTTCGGGGCACTGAAGCTTTCTTT,CASSYYGVRGTEAFF
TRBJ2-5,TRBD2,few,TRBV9,TGTGCCAGCAGCCCCCCCGGGACTAGCGGGGCCTTAACCCAGTACTTC,CASSPPGTSGALTQYF
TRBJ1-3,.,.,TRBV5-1,TGCGCCAGCAGCACCTGGACGGGAGGAAACACCATATATTTT,CASSTWTGGNTIYF
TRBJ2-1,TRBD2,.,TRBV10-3,TGTGCCATCAGTGGGGTAGCGGGAATCAATGAGCAGTTCTTC,CAISGVAGINEQFF
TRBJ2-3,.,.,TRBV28,TGTGCCAGCAGTTTAGCGGTAGCTTCGGATACGCAGTATTTT,CASSLAVASDTQYF
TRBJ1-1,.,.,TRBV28,TGTGCCAGCAGCGGGAACACTGAAGCTTTCTTT,CASSGNTEAFF
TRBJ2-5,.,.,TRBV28,TGTGCCAGCAGTTCGGGCCCCCTAAACCAAGAGACCCAGTACTTC,CASSSGPLNQETQYF
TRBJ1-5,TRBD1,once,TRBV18,TGTGCCAGCTCACCGAGGACAGGATCGTACAATCAGCCCCAGCATTTT,CASSPRTGSYNQPQHF
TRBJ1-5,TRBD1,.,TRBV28,TGTGCCAGCAGTCCCCAGGGACAGGTAATACAGCCCCAGCATTTT,CASSPQGQVIQPQHF
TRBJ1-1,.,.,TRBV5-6,TGTGCCAGCAGCCCTACGCGTGGGGGCGAATGGAACACTGAAGCTTTCTTT,CASSPTRGGEWNTEAFF
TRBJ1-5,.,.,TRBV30,TGTGCCTGGAGTGGGGGGACACTTAGCAATCAGCCCCAGCATTTT,CAWSGGTLSNQPQHF
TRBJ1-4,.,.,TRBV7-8,TGTGCCAGCAGTTTCGACAGGCCTCGGGGAACTAATGAAAAACTGTTTTTT,CASSFDRPRGTNEKLFF
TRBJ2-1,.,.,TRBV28,TGTGCCAGCAGTCCGGTTAGCGGCTATGAGCAGTTCTTC,CASSPVSGYEQFF
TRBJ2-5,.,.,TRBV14,TGTGCCAGCAGCCTTCCACTTCCCCTGCAAGAGACCCAGTACTTC,CASSLPLPLQETQYF
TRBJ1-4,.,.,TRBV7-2,TGTGCCAGCAGCTTCGACCAGAATGAAAAACTGTTTTTT,CASSFDQNEKLFF
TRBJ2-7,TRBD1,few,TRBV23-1,TGCGCCAGCAGTCAACCCAGGACAGGGTTCTACGAGCAGTACTTC,CASSQPRTGFYEQYF
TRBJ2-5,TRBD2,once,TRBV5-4,TGTGCCAGCAGCCTTAGCGGGAGGGCCGGGGAGACCCAGTACTTC,CASSLSGRAGETQYF
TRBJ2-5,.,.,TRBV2,TGTGCCAGCAAACGGCACCAAGAGACCCAGTACTTC,CASKRHQETQYF
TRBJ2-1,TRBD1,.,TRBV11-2,TGTGCCAGCAGCGCGCGACAGGGCGCCAATGAGCAGTTCTTC,CASSARQGANEQFF
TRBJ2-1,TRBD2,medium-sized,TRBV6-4,TGTGCCAGCAGTGTAGCGGGGGGGAGGAATGAGCAGTTCTTC,CASSVAGGRNEQFF
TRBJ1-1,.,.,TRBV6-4,TGTGCCAGCAGTGCAGGACACGGTCGAACTGAAGCTTTCTTT,CASSAGHGRTEAFF
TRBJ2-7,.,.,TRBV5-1,TGCGCCAGCAGCTCCACACCTACAGGCTCGACCTCCTACGAGCAGTACTTC,CASSSTPTGSTSYEQYF